A single sample is the source of the 16 T cell receptor beta chains below, sequenced in a study of cytomegalovirus exposure and HLA in healthy donors. The PCR used 60 Vbeta and 13 Jbeta primers. Sequenced by immunoSEQ multiplex PCR; TCRdb stores in-frame clones only, minus some. The sample records 70,000 or so clones, 75% to 85% being singletons. The specimen was PBMCs. The source is a man aged 18 to 29 in good health and CMV-seropositive.

DNA for the CDR3: TGTGCCTGGTCTATTGGGGGGGGGCTTACTGAAGCTTTCTTT. It translates to CAWSIGGGLTEAFF. The chain combines TRBV30 with TRBJ1-1, with D maybe TRBD1 (6 bases). The germline CDR1 and CDR2 sequences are GTSNPN and SVGIG (reference sequence). The CDR3 runs to 14 residues. V was pared by 5 bases and J by 5 bases, with 18 bases between.

The rearrangement joins TRBV30 to TRBJ1-4, with 9 nucleotides matching TRBD1. Unmatched junction bases numbered 6, after V lost 2 bases and J lost 8 bases. Germline loops: CDR1 GTSNPN, CDR2 SVGIG (reference sequence). This CDR3 is 14 amino acids long. This CDR3 is CAWSYGQGREKLFF. As DNA, the CDR3 is TGTGCCTGGAGTTACGGACAGGGGAGGGAAAAACTGTTTTTT.

This clone was detected once. This chain links TRBV25-1 with TRBJ1-1, with 7 bases matching TRBD1. The CDR3 is 13 amino acids. V shed 4 bases, J shed 12 bases, and the junction held 11 bases outside the gene matches. In germline, CDR1 is MGHDK, CDR2 SYGVNS. In DNA form, the CDR3 reads TGTGCCAGCAGTGCCCCCAGGACAGGCATAACTTTCTTT. Its translation is CASSAPRTGITFF.

V usage is TRBV5-1 and J usage is TRBJ1-5; the match to TRBD1 covers 8 bases. The length of the CDR3 is 14 residues. The V gene's germline CDR1 is SGHRS and CDR2 YFSETQ. With V trimmed by 4 bases and J by 8 bases, 8 bases remained unmatched. This chain's CDR3 is CASSTGQGGEPQHF. In DNA, the CDR3 is TGCGCCAGCAGCACCGGACAGGGAGGGGAGCCCCAGCATTTT.

The chain joins TRBV30 to TRBJ2-3; TRBD2 matches 9 bases. CDR3 length: 14 residues. Losses at the gene ends were 1 base for V and 5 bases for J; bases not matched to a gene: 4. Germline V gene sequence: CDR1 GTSNPN, CDR2 SVGIG (reference sequence). The CDR3, as DNA: TGTGCCTGGAGTGGCGGCGGGAGGGGAGATACGCAGTATTTT. Translated: CAWSGGGRGDTQYF.

This clone has only one observation. The V and J genes are TRBV27 and TRBJ2-7, with 9 bases fitting TRBD1. V was pared by 9 bases and J by 5 bases, with 8 bases of the junction left unmatched. Germline assignment: CDR1 MNHEY and CDR2 SMNVEV (reference sequence). This CDR3 region has 13 residues. Here the CDR3 DNA reads TGTGCCAGTAAGCCTTGGACAGGGGACGAGCAGTACTTC. Encoded protein: CASKPWTGDEQYF.

The genes are TRBV25-1 and TRBJ2-3; D is perhaps TRBD2 (5 bases). The length of the CDR3 is 15 residues. Trimming pared 8 bases from V and 2 bases from J, leaving 17 bases between. Germline V gene sequence: CDR1 MGHDK, CDR2 SYGVNS. CDR3 in DNA: TGTGCCAGCTCGTCTCTAGCCCGAGACACAGATACGCAGTATTTT. This translates into CASSSLARDTDTQYF.

The chain couples TRBV5-6 to TRBJ2-1; D may be TRBD1 (5 bases). Trimming cost V 0 bases and J 8 bases, with 6 bases left between them. Germline V gives CDR1 SGHDT, CDR2 YYEEEE. This CDR3 has 12 amino acids. The CDR3 nucleotides read TGTGCCAGCAGCTTGGGGGGCTATGAGCAGTTCTTC. This codes for CASSLGGYEQFF.

The CDR3 bases are TGTGCCAGCAGCCTGCCAGGAACTGAAGCTTTCTTT. Its translation: CASSLPGTEAFF. J is TRBJ1-1 and V is TRBV5-4; D is unclear. CDR1 SGHNT and CDR2 YYREEE come from the germline V gene (reference sequence). Trimming removed 4 bases from V and 5 bases from J, with 9 bases in between. The CDR3 covers 12 residues.

The V and J genes are TRBV4-2 and TRBJ2-5, with 8 bases aligning to TRBD2. Germline lookup yields CDR1 LGHNA and CDR2 YNFKEQ. After removal of 0 bases from V and 4 bases from J, the junction contained 10 bases not matched to a gene. There are 17 residues in the CDR3. The CDR3 DNA is TGTGCCAGCAGCCAAGATCCCCAGGGCGGGAGGCGAGAGACCCAGTACTTC. Translated: CASSQDPQGGRRETQYF.

This rearrangement joins TRBV2 to TRBJ1-6; D is ambiguous. This CDR3 spans 16 amino acids. Germline values: CDR1 SNHLY, CDR2 FYNNEI. V lost 1 base and J 5 bases, leaving 12 bases between the germline ends. CDR3 sequence (DNA): TGTGCCAGCAGTGAAGTGGAGGGAGGGAATAATTCACCCCTCCACTTT. Amino acid sequence: CASSEVEGGNNSPLHF.

This sequence joins TRBV30 and TRBJ2-2; D is ambiguous. Germline V gene data show CDR1 as GTSNPN and CDR2 as SVGIG (reference sequence). The V gene lost 7 bases and the J gene lost 3 bases, with 15 bases spanning the gap. There are 14 residues in the CDR3. The chain's CDR3 is CASSKTVDTGELFF. Written as DNA, the CDR3 is TGTGCCTCGTCCAAGACTGTCGACACCGGGGAGCTGTTTTTT.

The rearrangement joins TRBV10-2 to TRBJ1-1; 8 positions match TRBD1. The germline gives CDR1 WSHSY, CDR2 SAAADI. J gave up 4 bases and V 5 bases, and 3 bases lay outside the gene matches. The CDR3 length is 13 residues. The CDR3 DNA is TGCGCCAGCAGTACAGGGGGGATCACTGAAGCTTTCTTT. This encodes CASSTGGITEAFF.

This clone was seen more than once but under ten times. Other DNA sequences in the same sample also yield this CDR3. The chain is built from TRBV6-5 and TRBJ1-1, with D possibly being TRBD1 (5 bases). Deletions cut 2 bases from V and 4 bases from J, with 8 bases between. There are 13 residues in the CDR3. The germline gives CDR1 MNHEY, CDR2 SVGAGI. The CDR3 protein is CASSYGQGTEAFF. The CDR3 bases are TGTGCCAGCAGTTACGGCCAGGGCACTGAAGCTTTCTTT.

The chain carries TRBV2 and TRBJ2-7; 8 nucleotides agree with TRBD2. Losses at the gene ends were 6 bases for V and 2 bases for J; bases not matched to a gene: 9. Germline loops: CDR1 SNHLY, CDR2 FYNNEI. The CDR3 is 15 amino acids. This CDR3 is CASSQTSGRAYEQYF. In nucleotides, the CDR3 is TGTGCCAGCAGCCAGACGAGCGGGAGAGCCTACGAGCAGTACTTC.

This chain joins TRBV7-8 and TRBJ2-7, with 7 bases fitting TRBD1. The germline CDR1 and CDR2 sequences are SGHVS and FQNEAQ. This CDR3 comprises 15 residues. Losses at the gene ends were 5 bases for V and 3 bases for J; bases not matched to a gene: 10. CDR3 DNA: TGTGCCAGCAGCCTCCCGACAGGGCGAATCTACGAGCAGTACTTC. Translating it yields CASSLPTGRIYEQYF.